These 14 T cell receptor beta chains originate from one sample sequenced in a study of CD8 T cells in Susac syndrome. An input of about 0.45 to 1 ug of RNA was subjected to reverse transcription using random hexamers. TCRdb redid the calling of the immunoSEQ multiplex PCR reads with MiXCR, one entry per CDR3 protein. The data hold some 170,000 distinct CDR3 sequences, with 94% observed a single time. What was sequenced was CD4+ T cells from PBMCs. All receptors come from a human donor with multiple sclerosis.

The J gene is TRBJ1-2, the V gene TRBV28, with a possible D match to TRBD1 (5 bases). Germline CDR1 is MDHEN and CDR2 is SYDVKM. V dropped 7 bases and J dropped 0 bases, with 6 bases sitting between them. The CDR3 runs 12 residues. This CDR3 is CASTGTNYGYTF. CDR3 coding DNA: TGTGCCAGCACAGGGACTAACTATGGCTACACCTTC.

The chain recombines TRBV30 with TRBJ2-3; a weak D match, TRBD2 (6 bases). The CDR3 extends over 15 amino acids. V lost 8 bases to trimming and J lost 4 bases, with 22 bases between them. CDR1 is GTSNPN and CDR2 is SVGIG in the germline V gene (reference sequence). The CDR3 region has the DNA TGTGCCCAGCACCCCGCTGGGGGAGGAGCAGATACGCAGTATTTT. This encodes CAQHPAGGGADTQYF.

V gene TRBV11-2 combines with J gene TRBJ2-1, with 10 bases matching TRBD2. Unmatched junction bases numbered 7, after V lost 3 bases and J lost 2 bases. The CDR3 is 17 amino acids. The germline V gene has CDR1 SGHAT and CDR2 FQNNGV. CDR3 nucleotides: TGTGCCAGCAGCTTCATCCCGCTAGCGGGAGCCTACAATGAGCAGTTCTTC. It codes for CASSFIPLAGAYNEQFF.

The rearrangement joins TRBV30 to TRBJ2-3; the D is unclear. There are 11 residues in the CDR3. The V gene lost 3 bases and the J gene lost 8 bases, with 9 bases spanning the gap. CDR1 and CDR2 from the germline V gene are GTSNPN and SVGIG (reference sequence). The DNA for the CDR3 is TGTGCCTGGAGATACGGTCCTACGCAGTATTTT. Translated, it gives CAWRYGPTQYF.

The chain uses TRBV5-1 and TRBJ2-7; D may be TRBD1 or TRBD2 (6 bases each). This CDR3 is built from 15 residues. V shed 8 bases and J shed 3 bases, with 21 bases lying between them. Germline loops: CDR1 SGHRS, CDR2 YFSETQ. The CDR3 is CASTEGGTGIYEQYF. The CDR3 bases are TGCGCCAGTACGGAGGGGGGTACGGGGATCTACGAGCAGTACTTC. Full variable domain (missing parts from reference TRBV5-1 and TRBJ2-7): KAGVTQTPRYLIKTRGQQVTLSCSPISGHRSVSWYQQTPGQGLQFLFEYFSETQRNKGNFPGRFSGRQFSNSRSEMNVSTLELGDSALYLCASTEGGTGIYEQYFGPGTRLTVT.

The V call is TRBV18, the J call TRBJ1-5; D uncertain. The CDR3 has 15 residues. Germline lookup yields CDR1 KGHSH and CDR2 LQKENI. V lost 5 bases, J lost 6 bases, and 17 bases lay in between. CDR3 in amino acids: CASSLKGDNGQPQHF. In DNA, the CDR3 is TGTGCCAGCTCATTAAAGGGCGACAACGGTCAGCCCCAGCATTTT.

This chain joins TRBV7-2 and TRBJ2-7; no reliable D call. The CDR3 runs to 12 residues. With 1 base removed from V and 3 bases from J, the gap between germline ends came to 4 bases. The germline V gene has CDR1 SGHTA and CDR2 FQGNSA. This CDR3 reads CASSLVNYEQYF. The CDR3 coding sequence is TGTGCCAGCAGCTTAGTTAACTACGAGCAGTACTTC.

The chain couples TRBV3-1 to TRBJ2-7, with D perhaps matching TRBD2 (5 bases). Germline V gene data show CDR1 as LGHDT and CDR2 as YNNKEL (reference sequence). CDR3 length: 14 residues. The V gene lost 2 bases and the J gene lost 4 bases, with 12 bases spanning the gap. DNA for the CDR3: TGTGCCAGCAGCCAACAATCGGGAAGGTACGAGCAGTACTTC. It yields the protein CASSQQSGRYEQYF.

V is TRBV4-2 and J is TRBJ2-7; D not resolved. V was pared by 5 bases and J by 6 bases, with 8 bases between. Germline lookup yields CDR1 LGHNA and CDR2 YNFKEQ. This CDR3 spans 11 amino acids. The CDR3 coding sequence is TGTGCCAGCAGCGAGCGTAGCGAGCAGTACTTC. Protein product: CASSERSEQYF.

J is TRBJ2-1 and V is TRBV27; D may be TRBD2 (7 bases). Between the trimmed V and J ends, which lost 6 bases and 6 bases, there was a span of 15 bases. The CDR3 runs to 14 residues. Germline V gene sequence: CDR1 MNHEY, CDR2 SMNVEV (reference sequence). The CDR3 DNA reads as TGTGCCAGCAGGGGCGGGGGCCCGGCCAATGAGCAGTTCTTC. Amino acid sequence: CASRGGGPANEQFF.

V is TRBV30 and J is TRBJ1-5; D call uncertain. Trimming stripped 1 base from V and 5 bases from J, with 9 bases between. The CDR3 runs to 13 residues. Germline CDR1 is GTSNPN and CDR2 is SVGIG (reference sequence). The CDR3 DNA follows: TGTGCCTGGAGTGGGACGAGGTATCAGCCCCAGCATTTT. Protein: CAWSGTRYQPQHF.

The chain carries TRBV30 and TRBJ2-1; 7 bases are shared with TRBD1. CDR1 is GTSNPN, CDR2 SVGIG, per germline (reference sequence). CDR3 length equals 15 residues. J gave up 6 bases and V 0 bases, and 8 bases lay outside the gene matches. DNA of the CDR3: TGTGCCTGGAGTGTAGGTGCAGACAGGGCCAATGAGCAGTTCTTC. Translation: CAWSVGADRANEQFF.

In its sample, this clonotype was seen once. The rearrangement uses TRBV7-8 and TRBJ1-5; tentative D call: TRBD1 (6 bases). The germline V and J ends were trimmed by 2 bases and 5 bases, with 10 bases remaining between them. CDR1 SGHVS and CDR2 FQNEAQ come from the germline V gene. The CDR3 length is 14 residues. In DNA, the CDR3 is TGTGCCAGCAGCTTATCGGCAGGGGATCAGCCCCAGCATTTT. It encodes CASSLSAGDQPQHF.

This clonotype was detected a few times. V and J are TRBV7-2 and TRBJ2-3; the D is unclear. Germline V gene lookup returns CDR1 SGHTA and CDR2 FQGNSA. The CDR3 is 12 amino acids. Trimming cost V 2 bases and J 6 bases, with 6 bases left between them. The CDR3 region is CASSLKADTQYF. The CDR3 DNA reads as TGTGCCAGCAGCTTAAAGGCCGATACGCAGTATTTT. Full variable domain (missing parts from reference TRBV7-2 and TRBJ2-3): GAGVSQSPSNKVTEKGKDVELRCDPISGHTALYWYRQSLGQGLEFLIYFQGNSAPDKSGLPSDRFSAERTGGSVSTLTIQRTQQEDSAVYLCASSLKADTQYFGPGTRLTVL.